The clone carrying this T cell receptor (beta chain) was seen many times. This entry is derived from a study of regulatory T cells in long-lasting Graves disease. As for time point: newly diagnosed GD, antithyroid drugs for less than 3 months. PBMC RNA served as the TCR library source. CDR3 regions were amplified by Arm-PCR using iRepertoire HTBI primers to build TCR beta libraries. TCRdb passed the multiplex PCR reads through MiXCR, listing each CDR3 protein once. The sample gives roughly 500,000 distinct CDR3 sequences, roughly 13% of which show up once; approximately 9.3% is in the top ten. The sample was also linked to a second study, of T cells in Graves' hyperthyroidism and ophthalmopathy.

This TCR came from a young man with Graves disease. The sample here was peripheral blood mononuclear cells (PBMCs), taken at new diagnosis, from a patient treated with antithyroid drugs.

In nucleotides, the CDR3 is TGTGCCAGCAGTGCTAGTGTCTCCTACAATGAGCAGTTCTTC. Translating it yields CASSASVSYNEQFF. The V call is TRBV2, the J call TRBJ2-1; D not resolved. Germline V gives CDR1 SNHLY, CDR2 FYNNEI. This CDR3 has 14 amino acids. V gave up 4 bases and J gave up 0 bases, with 7 bases separating them.